A selection of T cell receptor beta chains follows, all from one sample in a study of CXCR3-negative and CXCR3-positive naive CD8 T cells. No DNA is given; TCRdb re-called the 5' RACE reads and lists each CDR3 protein once. The sample is made up of 140,000 to 150,000 distinct CDR3 sequences, and the top ten hold about 0.28% of it. The source material was naive CXCR3+ CD8+ T cells from blood. These receptors all stem from a human donor in good health. Some clones in this sample may be carry-over from other donors' samples. The CDR3 runs from the conserved cysteine through the conserved F or W.

CDR3aa	v_gene	j_gene
CSCKDAYGYTF	TRBV29-1	TRBJ1-2
CASSLGLTSGRANEQFF	TRBV11-2	TRBJ2-1
CASSRNPPPYEQYF	TRBV7-9	TRBJ2-7
CASSHAPGQGRDEQFF	TRBV4-1	TRBJ2-1
CAWSGGAGGTLYEQYF	TRBV30	TRBJ2-7
CASSSDSITDTQYF	TRBV6-5	TRBJ2-3
CASNLLAEQETQYF	TRBV6-2/TRBV6-3	TRBJ2-5
CASSSQNEKLFF	TRBV7-9	TRBJ1-4
CASSLGWTGGRSEQYF	TRBV5-1	TRBJ2-7
CASSLDRSSYNEQFF	TRBV7-9	TRBJ2-1
CASSQGWDSISSYEQYF	TRBV3-1	TRBJ2-7
CASSQDGREQYF	TRBV14	TRBJ2-3
CASSLDPGVYGYTF	TRBV5-1	TRBJ1-2
CASRPIRGQNYEQYF	TRBV27	TRBJ2-7
CSVEVGGGNEQYF	TRBV29-1	TRBJ2-7
CASSSETTTNEKLFF	TRBV11-3	TRBJ1-4
CASSESWAADAYEQYF	TRBV10-2	TRBJ2-7
CASTSPGSGELFF	TRBV5-5	TRBJ2-2
CASSGNRGTPYEQYF	TRBV19	TRBJ2-7
CASSLSGEGYEQFF	TRBV7-3	TRBJ2-1
CASSVGPSSYEQYF	TRBV9	TRBJ2-7
CASSPPGPGITEAFF	TRBV18	TRBJ1-1
CSVEDGTGILNEQFF	TRBV29-1	TRBJ2-1
CASCPRRAEGYTF	TRBV27	TRBJ1-2
CSVARFDTEAFF	TRBV29-1	TRBJ1-1
CASSLGQVNTEAFF	TRBV28	TRBJ1-1
CSVELAGTYEQYF	TRBV29-1	TRBJ2-7
CASSLSGSSSYEQYF	TRBV5-1	TRBJ2-7